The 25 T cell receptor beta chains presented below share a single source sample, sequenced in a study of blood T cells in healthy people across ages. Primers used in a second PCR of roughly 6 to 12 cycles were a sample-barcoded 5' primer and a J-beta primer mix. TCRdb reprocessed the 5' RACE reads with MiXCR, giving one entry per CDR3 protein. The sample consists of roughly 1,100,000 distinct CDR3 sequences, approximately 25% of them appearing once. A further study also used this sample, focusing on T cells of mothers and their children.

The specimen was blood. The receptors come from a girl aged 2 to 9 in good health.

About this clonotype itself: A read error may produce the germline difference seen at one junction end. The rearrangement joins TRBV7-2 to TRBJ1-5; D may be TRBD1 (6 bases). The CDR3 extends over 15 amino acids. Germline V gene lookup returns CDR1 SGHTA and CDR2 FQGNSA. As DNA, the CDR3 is TGTGCCAGCAGCTCCACCGGGACAACAGGACAGCCTCAGCATTTT. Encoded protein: CASSSTGTTGQPQHF.

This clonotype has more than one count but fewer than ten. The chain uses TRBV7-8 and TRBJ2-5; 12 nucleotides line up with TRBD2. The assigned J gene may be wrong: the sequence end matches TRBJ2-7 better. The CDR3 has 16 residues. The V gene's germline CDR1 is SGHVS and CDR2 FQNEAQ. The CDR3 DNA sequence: TGTGCCAGCAGCCCAGTAGAACTAGCGGGAGGACGCGAGCAGTACTTC. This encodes CASSPVELAGGREQYF.

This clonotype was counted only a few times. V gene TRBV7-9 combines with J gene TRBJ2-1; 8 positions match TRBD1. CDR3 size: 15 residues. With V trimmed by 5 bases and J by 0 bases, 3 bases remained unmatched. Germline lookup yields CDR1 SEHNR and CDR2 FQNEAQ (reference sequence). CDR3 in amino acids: CASSDGTGSYNEQFF. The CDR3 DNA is TGTGCCAGCAGCGACGGGACAGGCTCCTACAATGAGCAGTTCTTC. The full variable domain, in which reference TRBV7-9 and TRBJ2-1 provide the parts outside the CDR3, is DTGVSQNPRHKITKRGQNVTFRCDPISEHNRLYWYRQTLGQGPEFLTYFQNEAQLEKSRLLSDRFSAERPKGSFSTLEIQRTEQGDSAMYLCASSDGTGSYNEQFFGPGTRLTVL.

Written as DNA, the CDR3 is TGTGCCAGCAGTGGCGGGGACAACTTTTTGGTTGGGGCCAACGTCCTGACTTTC. It is translated as CASSGGDNFLVGANVLTF. This chain links TRBV6-1 with TRBJ2-6; possibly TRBD1 or TRBD2 for D (6 bases each). The germline CDR1 and CDR2 sequences are MNHNS and SASEGT. V lost 4 bases to trimming and J lost 3 bases, with 19 bases between them. CDR3 length equals 18 residues.

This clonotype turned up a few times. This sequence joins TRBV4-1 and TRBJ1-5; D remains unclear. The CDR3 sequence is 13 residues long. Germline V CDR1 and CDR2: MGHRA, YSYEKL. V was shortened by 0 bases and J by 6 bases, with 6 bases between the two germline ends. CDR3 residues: CASSQDWSQPQHF. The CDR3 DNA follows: TGCGCCAGCAGCCAAGATTGGAGTCAGCCCCAGCATTTT.

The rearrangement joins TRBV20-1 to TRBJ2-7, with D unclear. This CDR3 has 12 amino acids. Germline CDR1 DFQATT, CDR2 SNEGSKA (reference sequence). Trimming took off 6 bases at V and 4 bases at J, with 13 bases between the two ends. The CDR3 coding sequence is TGCAGTGCCGAACCCGTTCGATACGAGCAGTACTTC. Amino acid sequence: CSAEPVRYEQYF.

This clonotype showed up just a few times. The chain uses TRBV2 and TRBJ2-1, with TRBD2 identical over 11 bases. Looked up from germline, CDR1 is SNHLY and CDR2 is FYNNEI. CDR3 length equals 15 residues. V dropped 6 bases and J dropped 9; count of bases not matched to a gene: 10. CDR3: CASRQTSGVAGEQFF. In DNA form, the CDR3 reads TGTGCCAGCAGACAGACTAGCGGGGTAGCGGGTGAGCAGTTCTTC.

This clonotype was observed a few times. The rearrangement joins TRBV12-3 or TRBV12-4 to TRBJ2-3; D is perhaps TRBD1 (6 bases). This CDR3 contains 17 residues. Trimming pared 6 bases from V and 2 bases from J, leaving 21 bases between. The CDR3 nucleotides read TGTGCCAGCAGCCCCTTTTTGGGGGCCATTCTCACAGATACGCAGTATTTT. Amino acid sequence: CASSPFLGAILTDTQYF.

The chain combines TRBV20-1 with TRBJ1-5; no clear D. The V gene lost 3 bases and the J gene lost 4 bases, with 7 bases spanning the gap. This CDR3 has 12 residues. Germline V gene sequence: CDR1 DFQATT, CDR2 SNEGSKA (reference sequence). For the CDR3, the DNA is TGCAGTGCTAGTATGGCGAATCAGCCCCAGCATTTT. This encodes CSASMANQPQHF.

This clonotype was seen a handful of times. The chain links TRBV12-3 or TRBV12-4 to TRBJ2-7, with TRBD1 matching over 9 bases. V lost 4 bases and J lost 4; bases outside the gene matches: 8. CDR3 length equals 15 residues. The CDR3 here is CASSWGQGQRYEQYF. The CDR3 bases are TGTGCCAGCAGTTGGGGACAGGGCCAGCGGTACGAGCAGTACTTC.

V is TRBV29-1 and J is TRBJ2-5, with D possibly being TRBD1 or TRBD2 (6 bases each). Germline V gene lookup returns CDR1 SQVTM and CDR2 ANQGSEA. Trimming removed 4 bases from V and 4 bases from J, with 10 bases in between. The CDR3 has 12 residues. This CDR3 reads CSVGQEGETQYF. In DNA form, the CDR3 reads TGCAGCGTTGGACAGGAGGGAGAGACCCAGTACTTC.

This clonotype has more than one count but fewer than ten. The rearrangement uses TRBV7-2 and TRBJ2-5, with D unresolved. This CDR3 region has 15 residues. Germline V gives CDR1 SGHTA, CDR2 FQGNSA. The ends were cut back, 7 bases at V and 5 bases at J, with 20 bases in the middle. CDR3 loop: CASTQGGVLGETQYF. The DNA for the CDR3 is TGTGCCAGCACCCAAGGCGGAGTTCTCGGGGAGACCCAGTACTTC.

This CDR3 is CASSFGGTAYNEQFF. In nucleotides, the CDR3 is TGTGCCAGCAGTTTTGGCGGGACGGCTTACAATGAGCAGTTCTTC. This chain joins TRBV12-3 or TRBV12-4 and TRBJ2-1, with a tentative D call TRBD2 (6 bases). The CDR3 length is 15 residues. V gave up 3 bases and J gave up 4 bases, with 13 bases separating them.

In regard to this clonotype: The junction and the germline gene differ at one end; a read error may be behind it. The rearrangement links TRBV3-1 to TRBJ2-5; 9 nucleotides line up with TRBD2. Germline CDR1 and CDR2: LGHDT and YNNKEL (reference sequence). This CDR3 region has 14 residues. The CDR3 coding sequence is TGTGCCAGCCAACATCCGGGACTAGCCCGTCCGAGGCACTTC. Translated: CASQHPGLARPRHF.

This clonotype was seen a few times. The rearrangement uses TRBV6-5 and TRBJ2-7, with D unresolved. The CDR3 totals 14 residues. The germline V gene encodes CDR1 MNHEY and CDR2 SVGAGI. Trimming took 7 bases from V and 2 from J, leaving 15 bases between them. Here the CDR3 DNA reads TGTGCCAGCACTTATAGTCCGTTTACCTACGAGCAGTACTTC. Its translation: CASTYSPFTYEQYF.

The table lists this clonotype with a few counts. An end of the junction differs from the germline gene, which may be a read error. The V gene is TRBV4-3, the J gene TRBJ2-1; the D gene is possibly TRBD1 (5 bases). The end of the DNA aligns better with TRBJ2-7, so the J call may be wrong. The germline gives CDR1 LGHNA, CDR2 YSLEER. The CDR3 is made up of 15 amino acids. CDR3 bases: TGCGCCAGCAGCCCAGGGTTGGGTTCACGCTACGGGCAGTACTTC. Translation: CASSPGLGSRYGQYF.

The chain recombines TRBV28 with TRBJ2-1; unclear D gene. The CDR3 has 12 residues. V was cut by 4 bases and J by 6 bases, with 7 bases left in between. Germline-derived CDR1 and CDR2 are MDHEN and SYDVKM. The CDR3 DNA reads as TGTGCCAGCAGTTCCCCCCCCAATGAGCAGTTCTTC. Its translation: CASSSPPNEQFF.

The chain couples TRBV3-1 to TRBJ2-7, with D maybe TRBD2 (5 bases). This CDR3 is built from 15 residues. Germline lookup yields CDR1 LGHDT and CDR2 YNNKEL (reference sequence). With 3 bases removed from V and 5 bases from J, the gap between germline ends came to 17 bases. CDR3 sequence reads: CASSQGSLFNDEQYF. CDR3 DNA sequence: TGTGCCAGCAGCCAGGGGAGTTTGTTTAATGACGAGCAGTACTTC.

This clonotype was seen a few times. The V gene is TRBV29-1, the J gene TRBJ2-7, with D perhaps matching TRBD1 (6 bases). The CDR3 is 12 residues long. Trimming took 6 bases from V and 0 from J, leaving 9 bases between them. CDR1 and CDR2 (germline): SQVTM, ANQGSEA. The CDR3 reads CSVNRDSYEQYF. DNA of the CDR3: TGCAGCGTCAACAGGGACTCCTACGAGCAGTACTTC.

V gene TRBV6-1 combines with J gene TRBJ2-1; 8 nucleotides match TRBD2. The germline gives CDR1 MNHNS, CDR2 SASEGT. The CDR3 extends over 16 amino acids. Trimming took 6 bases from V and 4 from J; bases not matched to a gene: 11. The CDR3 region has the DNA TGTGCCAGCAGCTCCCTCGGAGCGGGAGTTTACAATGAGCAGTTCTTC. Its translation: CASSSLGAGVYNEQFF.

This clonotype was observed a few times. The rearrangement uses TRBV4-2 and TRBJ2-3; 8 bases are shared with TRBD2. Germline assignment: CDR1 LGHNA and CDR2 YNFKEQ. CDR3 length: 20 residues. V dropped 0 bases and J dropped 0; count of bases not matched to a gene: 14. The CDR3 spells CASSQDPLDPGGLSTDTQYF. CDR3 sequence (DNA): TGTGCCAGCAGCCAAGATCCTTTAGACCCGGGGGGGCTGAGCACAGATACGCAGTATTTT.

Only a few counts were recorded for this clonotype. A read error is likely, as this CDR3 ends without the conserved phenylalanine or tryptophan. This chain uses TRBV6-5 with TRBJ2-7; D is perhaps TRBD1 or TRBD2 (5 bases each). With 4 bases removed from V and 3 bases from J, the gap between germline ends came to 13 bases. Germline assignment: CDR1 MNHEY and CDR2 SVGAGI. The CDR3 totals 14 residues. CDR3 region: CASSFYSGSYEQYL. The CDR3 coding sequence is TGTGCCAGCAGTTTTTATTCAGGGAGCTACGAGCAGTACCTC.

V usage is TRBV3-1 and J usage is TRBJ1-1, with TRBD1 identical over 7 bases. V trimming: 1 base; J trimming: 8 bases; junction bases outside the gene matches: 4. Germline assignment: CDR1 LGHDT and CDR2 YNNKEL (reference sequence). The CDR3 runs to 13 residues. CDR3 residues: CASSQAPQGEAFF. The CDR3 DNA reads TGTGCCAGCAGCCAAGCGCCACAGGGGGAAGCTTTCTTT.

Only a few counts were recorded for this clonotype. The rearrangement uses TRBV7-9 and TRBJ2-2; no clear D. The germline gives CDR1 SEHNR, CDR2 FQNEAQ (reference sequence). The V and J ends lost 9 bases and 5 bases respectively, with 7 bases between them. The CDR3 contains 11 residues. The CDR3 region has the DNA TGTGCCAGTCACAGAACCGGGGAGCTGTTTTTT. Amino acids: CASHRTGELFF.

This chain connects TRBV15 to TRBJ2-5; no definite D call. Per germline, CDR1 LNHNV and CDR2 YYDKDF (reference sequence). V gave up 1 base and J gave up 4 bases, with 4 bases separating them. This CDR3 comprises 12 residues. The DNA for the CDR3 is TGTGCCACCAGCAGAGGGTTAGAGACCCAGTACTTC. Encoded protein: CATSRGLETQYF. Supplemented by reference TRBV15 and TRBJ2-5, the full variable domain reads DAMVIQNPRYQVTQFGKPVTLSCSQTLNHNVMYWYQQKSSQAPKLLFHYYDKDFNNEADTPDNFQSRRPNTSFCFLDIRSPGLGDTAMYLCATSRGLETQYFGPGTRLLVL.